This TCR beta chain came from a study of identifying expanded T cells in peripheral blood (dated by TCRdb to between 2018 and 2021). About the full investigation: Technical replicates were generated by sequencing separate aliquots of the same genomic DNA pool, and four replicates were compared pairwise. Findings and caveats that apply to the study as a whole: The binomial model flagged around 1.2 differentially abundant clones between technical replicates, compared with about 16 over about 2 weeks and about 20 over roughly 4 weeks. The authors expected biological variance in healthy repertoires might increase further over much longer intervals such as months to years. The beta-binomial model significantly reduced the number of clones called differentially abundant and the false-positive rate across all healthy-donor time intervals. Variance in clone template counts between approximately two-week samples significantly increased with total template count across all healthy donors.

Including the terminal cysteine and phenylalanine, the CDR3 comprises 18 residues. Just the 54-base CDR3 DNA is kept, in frame starting at base 1. The germline V gene specifies MGHRA as CDR1 and YSYEKL as CDR2. V and J are truncated by 1 base and 1 base respectively, leaving an intervening sequence of 19 bases. During the collection period, no infections or other immune events were recorded for the healthy donors. Time-dependent variance in a beta-binomial model of T-cell clone differential abundance was calibrated using healthy-donor blood repertoires as a training cohort. The training cohort comprised about ten healthy donors, 3 female and 7 male. Donor ages ranged from 29 to 64 years, with an average of roughly 40 years. Whole blood, obtained from a commercial supplier, was collected from each healthy donor at three time points spaced approximately two weeks apart. For immunosequencing, genomic DNA was extracted from whole blood that had not been sorted.

The immunoSEQ Assay, which relies on bias-controlled multiplex PCR amplification of genomic DNA, was used to profile TCRbeta CDR3 regions. Per the original workflow: To quantify the absolute abundance of each unique TCRbeta CDR3 region, the sequences were collapsed and filtered. Differential abundance was tested with a binomial (Fisher-equivalent) model and with a beta-binomial model adding time-dependent variance fitted from healthy donors. Clones with fewer than 5 combined templates were removed, and a clone was called differentially abundant if the clone's Benjamini-Hochberg FDR was below 0.01. In the beta-binomial model, variance was expressed as a function of the total template count across the two samples, in the form v = (b*log(k)+a)^2. Sourced from immuneACCESS, this table was stored by TCRdb with only in-frame sequences that have V and J called. A share of the clones is absent; for the studies checked, an unresolved V gene accounts for under half, and the remainder has no known explanation. D and trimming were read from the DNA, whereas the V and J calls and clone size are those reported in that table. This sample has some 75,000 clones in its table, and roughly 90% of those were observed once. The ten largest account for roughly 3.5% of the sample.

Remarks on this clone: The antigen this receptor binds is unknown. No quality values exist for individual bases; no much larger clone is one base distant.

This chain is built from TRBV4-1 and TRBJ1-1, with a weak D call of TRBD1 (5 bases match). The source is a person aged 18 to 69 in good health. Sequenced input: blood. The CDR3 corresponds to CASSQGRVQLGRNTEAFF. The sequence in DNA is TGCGCCAGCAGCCAAGGGAGGGTACAGTTGGGACGGAACACTGAAGCTTTCTTT.